These T cell receptor beta chains were read from a single sample in a study of T-cell memory formation after mild COVID-19. TCRdb reprocessed the 5' RACE reads with MiXCR, giving one entry per CDR3 protein. This sample carries 560,000 or so distinct CDR3 sequences, around a sixth of them seen once, and the ten largest clones take about 8.6%. Sequenced material: PBMCs or a T cell subset sorted from them (not recorded which). All receptors come from an adult woman who had mild COVID-19 (a few samples of this study predate the infection). Cell type and time point are not known. Both conserved end residues are part of each CDR3.

>TRBV29-1|TRBJ1-1
CSVEDPRNTEAFF
>TRBV6-5|TRBJ2-7
CASSYAGQGAQYEQYF
>TRBV7-3|TRBJ2-1
CASSPKVGTYNEQFF
>TRBV20-1|TRBJ2-5
CSAPDSTEETQYF
>TRBV30|TRBJ2-3
CAWIQQLAGGSPTQYF
>TRBV6-2/TRBV6-3|TRBJ2-1
CASRLNNEQFF
>TRBV6-5|TRBJ1-4
CASSIRGPPGEKLFF
>TRBV12-3/TRBV12-4|TRBJ2-7
CASSLDTIYEQYF
>TRBV12-3/TRBV12-4|TRBJ1-2
CASSLYTNYGYTF
>TRBV6-2/TRBV6-3|TRBJ2-7
CASSYTPTEETSGIRYEQYF
>TRBV20-1|TRBJ1-1
CSARASDRGNTEAFF
>TRBV2|TRBJ2-3
CASSEAARAVDTQYF
>TRBV2|TRBJ2-1
CASSHRDGSYNEQFF
>TRBV29-1|TRBJ1-2
CSVVSADVWDGYTF
>TRBV19|TRBJ2-2
CASRSTGRVTGELFF
>TRBV7-2|TRBJ1-1
CASSLSGTRGNTEAFF
>TRBV4-1|TRBJ2-7
CASSQDIRGLYEQYF
>TRBV29-1|TRBJ2-1
CSVRVGEQFF
>TRBV9|TRBJ2-2
CASSVGTGNTGELFF
>TRBV7-9|TRBJ1-1
CASSLDRASMRAFF
>TRBV9|TRBJ2-7
CASSVDGTVNTDEQYF
>TRBV27|TRBJ1-2
CASSYHGTGKGYTF
>TRBV4-1|TRBJ2-1
CASSQGGTSGSEQFF
>TRBV6-6|TRBJ2-5
CASSSGREGETQYF
>TRBV7-3|TRBJ1-1
CASSPPRTGVNTEAFF
>TRBV6-1|TRBJ2-2
CASQGAGINTGELFF